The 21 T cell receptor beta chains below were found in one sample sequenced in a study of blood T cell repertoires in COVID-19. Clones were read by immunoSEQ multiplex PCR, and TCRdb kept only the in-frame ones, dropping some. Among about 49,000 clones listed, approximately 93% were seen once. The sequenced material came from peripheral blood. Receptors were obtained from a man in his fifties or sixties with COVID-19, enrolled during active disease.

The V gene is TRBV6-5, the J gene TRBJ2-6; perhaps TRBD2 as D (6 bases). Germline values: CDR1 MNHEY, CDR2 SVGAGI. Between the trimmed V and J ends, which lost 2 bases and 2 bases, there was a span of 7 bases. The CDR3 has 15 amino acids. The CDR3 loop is CASSYGGTGANVLTF. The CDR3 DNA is TGTGCCAGCAGTTACGGGGGGACTGGGGCCAACGTCCTGACTTTC.

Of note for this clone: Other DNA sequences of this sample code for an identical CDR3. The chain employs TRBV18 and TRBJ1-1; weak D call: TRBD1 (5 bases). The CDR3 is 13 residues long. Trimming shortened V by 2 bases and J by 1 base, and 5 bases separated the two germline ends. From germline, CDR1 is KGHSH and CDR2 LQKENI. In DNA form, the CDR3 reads TGTGCCAGCTCACCAGGGGCGAACACTGAAGCTTTCTTT. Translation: CASSPGANTEAFF.

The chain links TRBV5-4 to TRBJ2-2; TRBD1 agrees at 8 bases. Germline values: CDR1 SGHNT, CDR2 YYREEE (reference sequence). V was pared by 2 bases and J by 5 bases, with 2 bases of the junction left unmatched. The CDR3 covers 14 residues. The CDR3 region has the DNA TGTGCCAGCAGCTTAGACAGGGGAACCGGGGAGCTGTTTTTT. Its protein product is CASSLDRGTGELFF.

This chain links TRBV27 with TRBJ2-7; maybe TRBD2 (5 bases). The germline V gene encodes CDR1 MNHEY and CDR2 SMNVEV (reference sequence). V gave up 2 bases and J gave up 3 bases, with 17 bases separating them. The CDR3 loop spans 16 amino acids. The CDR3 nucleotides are TGTGCCAGCAGTTTAAGAGGGCACCGACCGCTCTACGAGCAGTACTTC. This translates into CASSLRGHRPLYEQYF.

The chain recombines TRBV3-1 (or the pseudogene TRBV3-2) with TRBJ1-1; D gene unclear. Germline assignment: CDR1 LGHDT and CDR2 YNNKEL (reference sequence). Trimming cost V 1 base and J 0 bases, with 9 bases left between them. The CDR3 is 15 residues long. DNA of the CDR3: TGTGCCAGCAGCCAAGGGGCCCGGATGAACACTGAAGCTTTCTTT. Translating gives CASSQGARMNTEAFF.

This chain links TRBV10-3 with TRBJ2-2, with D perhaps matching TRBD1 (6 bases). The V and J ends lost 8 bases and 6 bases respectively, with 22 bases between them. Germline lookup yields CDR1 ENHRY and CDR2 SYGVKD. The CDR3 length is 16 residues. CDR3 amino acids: CAISDTGNPAPGELFF. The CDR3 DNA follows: TGTGCCATCTCCGACACAGGGAATCCTGCCCCCGGGGAGCTGTTTTTT.

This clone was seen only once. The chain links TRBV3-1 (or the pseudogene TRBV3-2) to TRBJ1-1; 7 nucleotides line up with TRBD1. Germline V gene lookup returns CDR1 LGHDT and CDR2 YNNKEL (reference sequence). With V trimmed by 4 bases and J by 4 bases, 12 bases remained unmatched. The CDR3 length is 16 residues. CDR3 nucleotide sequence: TGTGCCAGCAGCCCAAGAGGGCGAGGGGGCTCCACTGAAGCTTTCTTT. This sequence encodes CASSPRGRGGSTEAFF.

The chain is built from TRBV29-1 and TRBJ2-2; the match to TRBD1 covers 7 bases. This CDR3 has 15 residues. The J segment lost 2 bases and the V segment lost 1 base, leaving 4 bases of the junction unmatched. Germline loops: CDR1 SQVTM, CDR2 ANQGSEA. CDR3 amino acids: CSVEVTGANTGELFF. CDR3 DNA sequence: TGCAGCGTTGAAGTAACAGGGGCAAACACCGGGGAGCTGTTTTTT.

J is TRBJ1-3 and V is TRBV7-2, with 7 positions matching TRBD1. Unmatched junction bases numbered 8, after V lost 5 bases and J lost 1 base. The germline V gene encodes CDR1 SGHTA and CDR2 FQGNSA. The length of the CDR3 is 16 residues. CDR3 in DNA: TGTGCCAGCAGCCAGGAGACAGGGCTATCTGGAAACACCATATATTTT. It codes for CASSQETGLSGNTIYF.

As DNA, the CDR3 is TGTGCCAGCAGTAGAACAGGGGTGTTGGATGGCTACACCTTC. This sequence encodes CASSRTGVLDGYTF. The rearrangement uses TRBV6-2 or TRBV6-3 and TRBJ1-2; 7 bases are a match to TRBD1. The germline CDR1 and CDR2 sequences are MNHEY and SVGEGT. The trim removed 5 bases at V and 6 bases at J, leaving 9 bases unmatched. This CDR3 has 14 amino acids.

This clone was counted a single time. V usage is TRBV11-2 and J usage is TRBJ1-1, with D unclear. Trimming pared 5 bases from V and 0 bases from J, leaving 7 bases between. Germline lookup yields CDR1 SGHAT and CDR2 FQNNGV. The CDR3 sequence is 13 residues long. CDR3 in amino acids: CASSRDVNTEAFF. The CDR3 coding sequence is TGTGCCAGCAGCCGAGATGTGAACACTGAAGCTTTCTTT. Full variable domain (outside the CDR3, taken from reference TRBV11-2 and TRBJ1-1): EAGVAQSPRYKIIEKRQSVAFWCNPISGHATLYWYQQILGQGPKLLIQFQNNGVVDDSQLPKDRFSAERLKGVDSTLKIQPAKLEDSAVYLCASSRDVNTEAFFGQGTRLTVV.

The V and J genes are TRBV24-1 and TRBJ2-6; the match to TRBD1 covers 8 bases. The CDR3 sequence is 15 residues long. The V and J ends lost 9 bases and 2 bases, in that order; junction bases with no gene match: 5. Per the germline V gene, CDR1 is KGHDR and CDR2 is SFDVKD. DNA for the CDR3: TGTGCCACCTCTTTGACAGGGGCTGGGGCCAACGTCCTGACTTTC. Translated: CATSLTGAGANVLTF.

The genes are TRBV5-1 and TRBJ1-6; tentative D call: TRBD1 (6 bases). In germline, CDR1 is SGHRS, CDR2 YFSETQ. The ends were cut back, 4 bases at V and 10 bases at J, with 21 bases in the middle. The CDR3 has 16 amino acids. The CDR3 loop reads CASSPGEGVVSSPLHF. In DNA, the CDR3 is TGCGCCAGCAGCCCAGGGGAGGGGGTTGTAAGCTCACCCCTCCACTTT.

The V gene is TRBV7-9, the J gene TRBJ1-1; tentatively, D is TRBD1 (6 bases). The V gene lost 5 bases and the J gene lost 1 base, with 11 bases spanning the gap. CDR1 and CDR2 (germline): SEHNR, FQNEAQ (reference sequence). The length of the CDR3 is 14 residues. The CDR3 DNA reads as TGTGCCAGCAGCCTGTTGGGGGCGAACACTGAAGCTTTCTTT. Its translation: CASSLLGANTEAFF.

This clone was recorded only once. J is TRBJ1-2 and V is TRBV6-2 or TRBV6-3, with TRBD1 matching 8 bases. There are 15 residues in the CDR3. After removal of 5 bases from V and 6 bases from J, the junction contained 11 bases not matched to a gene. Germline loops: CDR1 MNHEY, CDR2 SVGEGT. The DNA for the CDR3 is TGTGCCAGCAGTGCGGACAGGGTTAATGTGCATGGCTACACCTTC. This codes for CASSADRVNVHGYTF.

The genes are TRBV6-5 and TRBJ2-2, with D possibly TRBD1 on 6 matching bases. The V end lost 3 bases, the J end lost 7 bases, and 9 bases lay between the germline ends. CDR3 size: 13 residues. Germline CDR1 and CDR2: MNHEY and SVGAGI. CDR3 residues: CASSYRGHGELFF. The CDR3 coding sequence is TGTGCCAGCAGTTATAGGGGACACGGGGAGCTGTTTTTT.

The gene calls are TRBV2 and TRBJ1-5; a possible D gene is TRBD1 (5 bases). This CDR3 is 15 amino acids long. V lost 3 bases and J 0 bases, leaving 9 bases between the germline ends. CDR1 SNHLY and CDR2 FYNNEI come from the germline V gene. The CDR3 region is CASSDRGDSNQPQHF. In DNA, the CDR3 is TGTGCCAGCAGTGACCGGGGGGATAGCAATCAGCCCCAGCATTTT.

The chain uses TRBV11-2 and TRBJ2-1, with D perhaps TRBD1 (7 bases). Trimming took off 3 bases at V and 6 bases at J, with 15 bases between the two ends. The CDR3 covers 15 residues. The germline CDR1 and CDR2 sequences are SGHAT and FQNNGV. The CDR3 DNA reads TGTGCCAGCAGCTTTTACCAGGGGGGAGGCAATGAGCAGTTCTTC. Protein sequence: CASSFYQGGGNEQFF.

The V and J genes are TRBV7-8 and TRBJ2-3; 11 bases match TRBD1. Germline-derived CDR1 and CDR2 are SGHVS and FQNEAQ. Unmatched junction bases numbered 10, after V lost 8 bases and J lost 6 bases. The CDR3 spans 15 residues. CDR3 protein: CASGKGTGGVDTQYF. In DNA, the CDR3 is TGTGCCAGCGGCAAAGGGACAGGGGGGGTGGATACGCAGTATTTT.

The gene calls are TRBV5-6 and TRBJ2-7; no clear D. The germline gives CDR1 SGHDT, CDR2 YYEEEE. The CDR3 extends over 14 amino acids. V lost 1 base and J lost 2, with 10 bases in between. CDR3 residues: CASSLLTVAYEQYF. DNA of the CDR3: TGTGCCAGCAGCTTGCTAACAGTCGCCTACGAGCAGTACTTC.

The CDR3 DNA is TGCGCCAGCTATCCAGGGGCTGGAAACACCATATATTTT. It is translated as CASYPGAGNTIYF. The chain carries TRBV5-1 and TRBJ1-3; TRBD1 is a possible D gene (6 bases). The CDR3 contains 13 residues. Per germline, CDR1 SGHRS and CDR2 YFSETQ. V dropped 7 bases and J dropped 2 bases, with 10 bases sitting between them. Variable domain in full (rest from reference TRBV5-1 and TRBJ1-3): KAGVTQTPRYLIKTRGQQVTLSCSPISGHRSVSWYQQTPGQGLQFLFEYFSETQRNKGNFPGRFSGRQFSNSRSEMNVSTLELGDSALYLCASYPGAGNTIYFGEGSWLTVV.